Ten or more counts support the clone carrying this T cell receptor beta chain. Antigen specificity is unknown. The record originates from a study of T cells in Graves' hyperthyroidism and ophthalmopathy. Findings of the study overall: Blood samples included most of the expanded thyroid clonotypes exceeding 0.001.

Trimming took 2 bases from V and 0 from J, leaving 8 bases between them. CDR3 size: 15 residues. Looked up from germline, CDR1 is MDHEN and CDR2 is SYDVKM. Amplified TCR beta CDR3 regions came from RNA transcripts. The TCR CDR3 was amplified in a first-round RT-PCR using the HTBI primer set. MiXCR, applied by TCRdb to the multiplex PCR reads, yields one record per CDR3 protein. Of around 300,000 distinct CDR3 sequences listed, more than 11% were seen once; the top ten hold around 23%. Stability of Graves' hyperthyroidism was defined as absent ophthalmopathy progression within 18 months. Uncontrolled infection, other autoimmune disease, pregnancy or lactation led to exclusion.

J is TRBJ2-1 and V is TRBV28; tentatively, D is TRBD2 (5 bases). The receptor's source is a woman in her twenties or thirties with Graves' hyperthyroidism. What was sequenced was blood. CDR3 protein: CASSLPAGSYNEQFF. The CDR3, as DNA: TGTGCCAGCAGTTTACCGGCGGGCTCCTACAATGAGCAGTTCTTC.